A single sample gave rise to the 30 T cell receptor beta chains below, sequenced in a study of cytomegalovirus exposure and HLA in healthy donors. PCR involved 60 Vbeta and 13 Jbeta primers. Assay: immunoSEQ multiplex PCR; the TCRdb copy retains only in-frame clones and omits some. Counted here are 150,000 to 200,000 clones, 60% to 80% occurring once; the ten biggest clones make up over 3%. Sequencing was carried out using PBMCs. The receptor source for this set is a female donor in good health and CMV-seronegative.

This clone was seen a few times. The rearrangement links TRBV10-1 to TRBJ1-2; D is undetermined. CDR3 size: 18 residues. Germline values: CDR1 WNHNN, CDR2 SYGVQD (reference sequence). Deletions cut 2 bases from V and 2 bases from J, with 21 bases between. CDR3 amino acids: CASSESRGASSGNYGYTF. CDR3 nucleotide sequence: TGCGCCAGCAGTGAGAGCCGGGGTGCATCTTCTGGAAACTATGGCTACACCTTC.

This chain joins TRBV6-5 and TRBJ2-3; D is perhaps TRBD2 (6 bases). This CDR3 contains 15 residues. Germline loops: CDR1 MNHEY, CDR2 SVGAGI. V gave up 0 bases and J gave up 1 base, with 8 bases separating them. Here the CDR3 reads CASSYSGGGTDTQYF. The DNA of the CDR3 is TGTGCCAGCAGTTACTCTGGCGGGGGCACAGATACGCAGTATTTT.

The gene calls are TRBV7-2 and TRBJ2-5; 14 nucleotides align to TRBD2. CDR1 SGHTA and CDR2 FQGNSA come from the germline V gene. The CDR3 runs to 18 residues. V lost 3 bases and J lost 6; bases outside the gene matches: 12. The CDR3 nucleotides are TGTGCCAGCAGCTTCAGGGGACTAGCGGGGGCCCTGGGCCAGACCCAGTACTTC. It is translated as CASSFRGLAGALGQTQYF.

Written as DNA, the CDR3 is TGTGCCAGCAGTTTACTAGGAACAGATACGCAGTATTTT. It codes for CASSLLGTDTQYF. The chain has TRBV27 and TRBJ2-3, with D unclear. Deletions cut 2 bases from V and 3 bases from J, with 6 bases between. The CDR3 extends over 13 amino acids. Germline V gives CDR1 MNHEY, CDR2 SMNVEV (reference sequence).

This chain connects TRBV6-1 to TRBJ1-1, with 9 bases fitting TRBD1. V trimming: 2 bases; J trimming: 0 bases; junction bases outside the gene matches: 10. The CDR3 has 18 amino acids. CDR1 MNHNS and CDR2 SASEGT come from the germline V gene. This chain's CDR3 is CASSERPGTGTMNTEAFF. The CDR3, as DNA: TGTGCCAGCAGTGAACGGCCCGGGACAGGGACCATGAACACTGAAGCTTTCTTT.

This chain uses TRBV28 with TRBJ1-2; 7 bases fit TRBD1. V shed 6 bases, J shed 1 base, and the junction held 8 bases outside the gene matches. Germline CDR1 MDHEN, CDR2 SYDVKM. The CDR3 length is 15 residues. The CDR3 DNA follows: TGTGCCAGCAGGGGGGGACAGCCGATTAACTATGGCTACACCTTC. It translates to CASRGGQPINYGYTF.

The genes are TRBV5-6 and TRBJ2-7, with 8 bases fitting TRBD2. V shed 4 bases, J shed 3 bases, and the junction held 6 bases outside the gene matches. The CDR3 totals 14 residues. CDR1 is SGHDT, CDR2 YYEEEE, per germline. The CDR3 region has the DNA TGTGCCAGCAGCCGCGGGGGGCCGCTCTACGAGCAGTACTTC. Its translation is CASSRGGPLYEQYF.

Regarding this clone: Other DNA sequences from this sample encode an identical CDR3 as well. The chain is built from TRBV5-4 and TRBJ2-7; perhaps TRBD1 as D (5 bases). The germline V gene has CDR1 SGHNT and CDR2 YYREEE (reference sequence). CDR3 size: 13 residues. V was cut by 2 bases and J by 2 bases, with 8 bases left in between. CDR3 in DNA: TGTGCCAGCAGCTTCGACAGAGCCTACGAGCAGTACTTC. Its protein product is CASSFDRAYEQYF.

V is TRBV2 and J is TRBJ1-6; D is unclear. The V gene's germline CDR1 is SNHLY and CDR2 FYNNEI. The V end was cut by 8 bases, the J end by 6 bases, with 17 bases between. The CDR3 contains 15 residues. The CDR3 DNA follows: TGTGCCAGCGTAGCGGTCCAAAACCCTAATTCACCCCTCCACTTT. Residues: CASVAVQNPNSPLHF.

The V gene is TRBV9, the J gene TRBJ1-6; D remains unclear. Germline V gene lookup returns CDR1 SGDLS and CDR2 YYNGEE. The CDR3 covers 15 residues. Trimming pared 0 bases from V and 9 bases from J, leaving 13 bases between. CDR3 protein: CASSVAGPNFSPLHF. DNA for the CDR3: TGTGCCAGCAGCGTAGCGGGTCCCAATTTTTCACCCCTCCACTTT.

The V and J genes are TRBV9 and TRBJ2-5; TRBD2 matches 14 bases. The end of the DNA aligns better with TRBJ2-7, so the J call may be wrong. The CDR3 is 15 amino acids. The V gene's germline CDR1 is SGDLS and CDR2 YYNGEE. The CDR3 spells CATSQTGLAGDEQYF. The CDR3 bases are TGTGCCACCTCACAAACGGGACTAGCGGGAGACGAGCAGTACTTC.

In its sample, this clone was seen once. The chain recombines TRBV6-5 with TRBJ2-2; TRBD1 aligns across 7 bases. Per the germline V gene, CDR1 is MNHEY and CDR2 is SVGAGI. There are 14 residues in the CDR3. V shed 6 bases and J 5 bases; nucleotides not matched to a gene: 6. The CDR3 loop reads CASRQGSLTGELFF. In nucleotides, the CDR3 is TGTGCCAGCAGACAGGGGTCCCTGACCGGGGAGCTGTTTTTT.

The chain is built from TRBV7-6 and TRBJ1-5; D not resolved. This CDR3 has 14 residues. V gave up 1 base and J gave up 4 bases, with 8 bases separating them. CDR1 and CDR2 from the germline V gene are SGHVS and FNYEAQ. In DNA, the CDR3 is TGTGCCAGCAGCTTAGTACCAGGTAATCAGCCCCAGCATTTT. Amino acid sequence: CASSLVPGNQPQHF.

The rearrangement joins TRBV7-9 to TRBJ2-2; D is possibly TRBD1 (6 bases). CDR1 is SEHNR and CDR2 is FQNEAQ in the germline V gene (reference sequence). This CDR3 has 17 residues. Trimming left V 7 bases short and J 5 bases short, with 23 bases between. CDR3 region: CASNRGQASVDTGELFF. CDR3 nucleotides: TGTGCCAGCAACCGGGGACAAGCCTCAGTAGATACCGGGGAGCTGTTTTTT.

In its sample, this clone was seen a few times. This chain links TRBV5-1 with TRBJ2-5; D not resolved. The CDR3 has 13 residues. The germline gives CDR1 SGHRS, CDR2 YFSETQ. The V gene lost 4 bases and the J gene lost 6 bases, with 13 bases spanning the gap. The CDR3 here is CASSAALYQTQYF. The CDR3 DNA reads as TGCGCCAGCAGCGCCGCCCTATATCAGACCCAGTACTTC.

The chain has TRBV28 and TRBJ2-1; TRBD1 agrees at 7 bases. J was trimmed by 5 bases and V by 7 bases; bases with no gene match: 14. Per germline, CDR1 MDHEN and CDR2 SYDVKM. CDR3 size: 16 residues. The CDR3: CASKWGRGLSHNEQFF. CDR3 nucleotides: TGTGCCAGCAAGTGGGGAAGGGGGCTATCACACAATGAGCAGTTCTTC.

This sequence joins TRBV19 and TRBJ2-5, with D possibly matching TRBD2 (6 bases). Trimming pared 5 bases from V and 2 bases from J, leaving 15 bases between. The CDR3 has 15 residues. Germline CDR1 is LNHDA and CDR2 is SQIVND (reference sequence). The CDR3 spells CASSQVRGRQETQYF. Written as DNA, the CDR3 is TGTGCCAGTAGTCAGGTGCGGGGCCGACAAGAGACCCAGTACTTC.

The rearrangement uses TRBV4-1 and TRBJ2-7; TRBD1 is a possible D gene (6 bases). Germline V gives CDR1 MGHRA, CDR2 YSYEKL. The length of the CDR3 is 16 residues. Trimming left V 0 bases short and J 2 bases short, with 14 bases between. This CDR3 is CASSQEISRGPYEQYF. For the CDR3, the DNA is TGCGCCAGCAGCCAAGAGATTTCCAGGGGCCCCTACGAGCAGTACTTC.

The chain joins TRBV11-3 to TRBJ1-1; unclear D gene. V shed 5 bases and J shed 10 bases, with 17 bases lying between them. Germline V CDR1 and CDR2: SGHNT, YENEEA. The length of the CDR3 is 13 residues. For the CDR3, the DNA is TGTGCCAGCAGCAAATCTAGGGAAGGAGGAGCTTTCTTT. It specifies CASSKSREGGAFF. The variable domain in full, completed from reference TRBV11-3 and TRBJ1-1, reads EAGVVQSPRYKIIEKKQPVAFWCNPISGHNTLYWYLQNLGQGPELLIRYENEEAVDDSQLPKDRFSAERLKGVDSTLKIQPAELGDSAVYLCASSKSREGGAFFGQGTRLTVV.

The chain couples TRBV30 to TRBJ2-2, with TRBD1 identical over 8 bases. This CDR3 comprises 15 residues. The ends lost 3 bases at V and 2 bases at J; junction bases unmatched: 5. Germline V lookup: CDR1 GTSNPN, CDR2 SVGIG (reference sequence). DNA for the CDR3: TGTGCCTGGAGGTTGACAGGGGCAAACACCGGGGAGCTGTTTTTT. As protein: CAWRLTGANTGELFF.

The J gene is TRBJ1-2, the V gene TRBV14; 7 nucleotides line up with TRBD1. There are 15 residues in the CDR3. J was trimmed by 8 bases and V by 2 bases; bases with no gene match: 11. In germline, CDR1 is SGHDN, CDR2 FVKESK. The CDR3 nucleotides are TGTGCCAGCAGCCAACGACAGGGAGAAACGGGAGGCTACACCTTC. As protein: CASSQRQGETGGYTF. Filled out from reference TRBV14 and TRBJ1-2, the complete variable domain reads EAGVTQFPSHSVIEKGQTVTLRCDPISGHDNLYWYRRVMGKEIKFLLHFVKESKQDESGMPNNRFLAERTGGTYSTLKVQPAELEDSGVYFCASSQRQGETGGYTFGSGTRLTVV.

The CDR3 sequence is CASSPAVNRADYGYTF. DNA of the CDR3: TGTGCCAGCAGTCCCGCGGTAAACAGGGCGGACTATGGCTACACCTTC. The chain carries TRBV28 and TRBJ1-2, with D maybe TRBD1 (6 bases). Looked up from germline, CDR1 is MDHEN and CDR2 is SYDVKM. V was clipped by 5 bases and J by 3 bases, with 19 bases between them. The CDR3 has 16 residues.

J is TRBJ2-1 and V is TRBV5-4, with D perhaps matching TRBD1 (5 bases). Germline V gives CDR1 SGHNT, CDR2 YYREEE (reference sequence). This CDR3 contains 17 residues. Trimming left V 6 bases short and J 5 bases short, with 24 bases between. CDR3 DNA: TGTGCCAGCACGCTTGGCGCAAGGGGCCTTTCTGACAATGAGCAGTTCTTC. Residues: CASTLGARGLSDNEQFF.

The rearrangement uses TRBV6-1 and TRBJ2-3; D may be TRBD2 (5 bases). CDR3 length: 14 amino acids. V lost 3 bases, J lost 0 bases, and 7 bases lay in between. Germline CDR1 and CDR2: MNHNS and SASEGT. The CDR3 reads CASSEGDSTDTQYF. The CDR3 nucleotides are TGTGCCAGCAGTGAGGGAGACAGCACAGATACGCAGTATTTT.

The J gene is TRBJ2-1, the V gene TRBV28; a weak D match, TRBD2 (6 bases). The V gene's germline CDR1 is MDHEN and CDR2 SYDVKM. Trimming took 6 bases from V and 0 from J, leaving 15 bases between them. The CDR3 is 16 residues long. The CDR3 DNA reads TGTGCCAGCAGAGATGATGGGGGGAGCTCCTACAATGAGCAGTTCTTC. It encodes CASRDDGGSSYNEQFF.

CDR3 nucleotide sequence: TGCGCCAGCGGTCCCCTACGATCAAACTCCTACGAGCAGTACTTC. It is translated as CASGPLRSNSYEQYF. V is TRBV5-1 and J is TRBJ2-5; D unclear. The better agreement between TRBJ2-7 and the DNA end casts doubt on the J call. This CDR3 is built from 15 residues. Germline values: CDR1 SGHRS, CDR2 YFSETQ.

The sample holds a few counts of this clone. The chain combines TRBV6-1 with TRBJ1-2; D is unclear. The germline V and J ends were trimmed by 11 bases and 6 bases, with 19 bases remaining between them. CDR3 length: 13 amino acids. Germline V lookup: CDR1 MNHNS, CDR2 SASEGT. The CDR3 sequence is CAGARAERNGYTF. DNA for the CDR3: TGTGCCGGCGCGAGGGCGGAGCGGAATGGCTACACCTTC.

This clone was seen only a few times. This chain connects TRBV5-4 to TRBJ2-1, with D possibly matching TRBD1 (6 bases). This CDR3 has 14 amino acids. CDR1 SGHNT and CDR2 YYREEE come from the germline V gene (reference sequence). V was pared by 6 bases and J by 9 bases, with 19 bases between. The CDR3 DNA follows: TGTGCCAGCACTCTAGGGGGAGCGGCTGGTGAGCAGTTCTTC. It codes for CASTLGGAAGEQFF.

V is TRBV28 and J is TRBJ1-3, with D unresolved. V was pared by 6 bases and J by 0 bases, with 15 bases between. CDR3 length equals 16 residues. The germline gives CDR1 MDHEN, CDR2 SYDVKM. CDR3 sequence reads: CASRQFTALSGNTIYF. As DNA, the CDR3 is TGTGCCAGCAGACAATTTACAGCTCTCTCTGGAAACACCATATATTTT.

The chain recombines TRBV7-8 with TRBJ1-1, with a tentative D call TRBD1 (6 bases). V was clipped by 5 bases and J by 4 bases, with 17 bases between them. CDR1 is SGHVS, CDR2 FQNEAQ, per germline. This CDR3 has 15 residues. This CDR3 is CASSLTGGGPTEAFF. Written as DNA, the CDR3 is TGTGCCAGCAGCCTCACGGGGGGGGGCCCCACTGAAGCTTTCTTT.